Listed below are T cell receptor beta chains from one sample, sequenced in a study of a mutant IDH1 vaccine in newly diagnosed glioma. Profiled with immunoSEQ multiplex PCR; TCRdb holds only in-frame clones, not every one. The table shows some 61,000 clones, with approximately 88% occurring only once. Their antigen targets remain unknown. Sequences were derived from PBMCs, sampled from a glioma patient whose treatment included an IDH1 peptide vaccine. Receptors originate from a man aged 18 to 30 with glioma. CDR3s include the opening cysteine and the closing phenylalanine or tryptophan. A D gene is named only where the DNA matches it firmly. Rows may omit the clone size; those that give it use once, few, many or a size class.

clone_size,v_call,cdr3_length,d_call,j_call,cdr3_nt,cdr3_aa
.,TRBV5-8,15,.,TRBJ2-7,TGTGCCAGCAGCTTGGCTTCTAGGGGGGTGTACGAGCAGTACTTC,CASSLASRGVYEQYF
.,TRBV19,14,.,TRBJ1-4,TGTGCCAGTAAGGGCGACGGAACTAATGAAAAACTGTTTTTT,CASKGDGTNEKLFF
.,TRBV6-5,14,.,TRBJ1-6,TGTGCCAGCAGTTACCCGGGGGCTAATTCACCCCTCCACTTT,CASSYPGANSPLHF
.,TRBV4-1,14,.,TRBJ2-7,TGCGCCAGCAGCTACCGGGAACGGAACTACGAGCAGTACTTC,CASSYRERNYEQYF
.,TRBV19,11,.,TRBJ1-6,TGTGCCGGAGGGGATAATTCACCCCTCCACTTT,CAGGDNSPLHF
.,TRBV18,13,TRBD1,TRBJ2-7,TGTGCCAGCTCGCCATTGACAGGGGGCGAGCAGTACTTC,CASSPLTGGEQYF
.,TRBV19,15,.,TRBJ1-1,TGTGCCAGTTACTCTTTGGGGAAGGTGAACACTGAAGCTTTCTTT,CASYSLGKVNTEAFF
.,TRBV6-5,13,.,TRBJ2-1,TGTGCCAGCAGTTACTCGAACGGGGATGAGCAGTTCTTC,CASSYSNGDEQFF
.,TRBV7-9,17,TRBD2,TRBJ2-1,TGTGCCAGCAGCCCCCCCGGGGCGGGGGGGCCTCACAATGAGCAGTTCTTC,CASSPPGAGGPHNEQFF
.,TRBV5-1,16,.,TRBJ1-1,TGCGCCAGCAGCCCAGACAGAGGAATGCTGAACACTGAAGCTTTCTTT,CASSPDRGMLNTEAFF
once,TRBV11-2,17,TRBD2,TRBJ2-5,TGTGCCAGCAGCTTAGATCGCCTAGCGGGGGTCCAAGAGACCCAGTACTTC,CASSLDRLAGVQETQYF
.,TRBV6-1,18,.,TRBJ1-4,TGTGCCAGCAGTGAATATATTATGGGGTTACGGACTAATGAAAAACTGTTTTTT,CASSEYIMGLRTNEKLFF
.,TRBV7-2,15,TRBD1,TRBJ2-1,TGTGCCAGCAGCTTCCGGGACAGTACCTACAATGAGCAGTTCTTC,CASSFRDSTYNEQFF
.,TRBV19,12,.,TRBJ1-3,TGTGCCAGTAGTAACTGGGGAAACACCATATATTTT,CASSNWGNTIYF
.,TRBV5-6,15,TRBD1,TRBJ2-7,TGTGCCAGCAGCCCCTGGACAGGCCTCCCCTACGAGCAGTACTTC,CASSPWTGLPYEQYF
.,TRBV19,14,.,TRBJ1-1,TGTGCCAGTAGTATCGGTCAGGGAATCACTGAAGCTTTCTTT,CASSIGQGITEAFF
once,TRBV9,14,.,TRBJ2-7,TGTGCCAGCAGCGTAGCTACCGGGGATTACGAGCAGTACTTC,CASSVATGDYEQYF
.,TRBV7-9,14,.,TRBJ1-2,TGTGCCAGCAGCCACCCCGGCCGACCGCAAGGCTACACCTTC,CASSHPGRPQGYTF
.,TRBV11-1,13,.,TRBJ2-7,TGTGCCAGCAGCTTAGGCGGCAGCTACGAGCAGTACTTC,CASSLGGSYEQYF
.,TRBV30,14,TRBD1,TRBJ1-5,TGTGCCTGGAGTCGGACAGGGCTGGATCAGCCCCAGCATTTT,CAWSRTGLDQPQHF
.,TRBV2,17,.,TRBJ2-1,TGTGCCAGCAGTGATCCGACAGAGCTCGAATACTACAATGAGCAGTTCTTC,CASSDPTELEYYNEQFF
.,TRBV4-3,15,TRBD1,TRBJ1-3,TGCGCCAGCAGCTCGGACAGGGGGTTTGGAAACACCATATATTTT,CASSSDRGFGNTIYF
.,TRBV28,10,.,TRBJ1-1,TGTGCCAGCGGAAAGCATGGAGCTTTCTTT,CASGKHGAFF
.,TRBV9,14,.,TRBJ2-5,TGTGCCAGCAGCGTAAAAATATCGCAAGAGACCCAGTACTTC,CASSVKISQETQYF
.,TRBV28,15,.,TRBJ1-1,TGTGCCAGCAAAGTTTGGGGGCGGAGAAACACTGAAGCTTTCTTT,CASKVWGRRNTEAFF
.,TRBV11-3,13,.,TRBJ1-1,TGTGCCAGCAGCTGGGGCGCAGGCACTGAAGCTTTCTTT,CASSWGAGTEAFF
.,TRBV6-5,13,TRBD1,TRBJ1-3,TGTGCCAGCAGGAGGACAGGGGGAAACACCATATATTTT,CASRRTGGNTIYF
.,TRBV10-3,16,TRBD2,TRBJ2-3,TGTGCCATCAGTGGAGATAGCGGGGGGGCCACAGATACGCAGTATTTT,CAISGDSGGATDTQYF